This TCR beta chain emerged from a study of OX40 agonist ivuxolimab in advanced cancers. Findings and caveats of the study: The investigators did not determine what antigen specificity the expanded peripheral T cells had. Among the nonresponders, some also had low normalized T-cell clonal expansion.

Sequenced by immunoSEQ multiplex PCR; TCRdb stores in-frame clones only, minus some. The table includes tens of thousands of clones, 70% to 90% detected once. Per the germline V gene, CDR1 is MGHRA and CDR2 is YSYEKL. CDR3 length: 15 residues. V was cut by 1 base and J by 2 bases, with 12 bases left in between. Comments on this clone: What it recognizes is unknown.

The V call is TRBV4-1, the J call TRBJ2-7; the D gene is possibly TRBD1 (6 bases). The source material was CD4+ or CD8+ T cells sorted from blood, sampled in a trial of the OX40 agonist ivuxolimab. This sequence was found in an adult with an advanced solid tumor such as melanoma, head and neck, liver or kidney cancer. CDR3 DNA sequence: TGCGCCAGCAGCCAAGTGGAGACAGGAGCCTACGAGCAGTACTTC. Translation gives CASSQVETGAYEQYF.